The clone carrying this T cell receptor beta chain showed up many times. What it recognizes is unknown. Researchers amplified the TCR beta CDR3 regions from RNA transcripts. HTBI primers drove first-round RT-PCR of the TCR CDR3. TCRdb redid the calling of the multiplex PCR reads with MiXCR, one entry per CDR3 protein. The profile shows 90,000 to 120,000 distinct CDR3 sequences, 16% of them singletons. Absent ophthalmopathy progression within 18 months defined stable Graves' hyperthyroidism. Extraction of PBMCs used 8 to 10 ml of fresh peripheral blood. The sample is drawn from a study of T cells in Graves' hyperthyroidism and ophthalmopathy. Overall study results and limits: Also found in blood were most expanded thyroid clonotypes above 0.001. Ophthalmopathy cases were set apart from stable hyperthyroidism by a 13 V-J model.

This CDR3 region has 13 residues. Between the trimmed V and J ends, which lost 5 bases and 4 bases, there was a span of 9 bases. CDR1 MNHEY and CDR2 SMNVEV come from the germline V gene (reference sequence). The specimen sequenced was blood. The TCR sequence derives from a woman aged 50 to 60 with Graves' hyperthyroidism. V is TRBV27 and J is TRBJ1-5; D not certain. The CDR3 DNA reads TGTGCCAGCAGTCCCTACATGAATCAGCCCCAGCATTTT. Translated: CASSPYMNQPQHF.